The 20 T cell receptor beta chains listed next were all sequenced from one sample in a study of blood T cell repertoires in COVID-19 (dated by TCRdb to the early 2020s). Libraries were made using the immunoSEQ multiplex PCR assay. Drawn from immuneACCESS, this table holds only the in-frame rearrangements with V and J called that TCRdb kept. Clones are partly lost; checked studies trace under half to an unresolved V gene and leave the rest unexplained. The table for this sample lists about 110,000 clones; approximately 81% of them were counted only once. The ten largest clones capture 4% to 5.5% of the sample. Sample: peripheral blood. These receptor sequences come from a human donor in a cohort sampled during active COVID-19.

This clone was seen a few times. The CDR3 protein is CASSWGGTYSYEQYF. The CDR3, as DNA: TGCGCCAGCAGCTGGGGCGGGACCTACTCCTACGAGCAGTACTTC. The V and J genes are TRBV5-1 and TRBJ2-7, with D possibly being TRBD2 (6 bases). The germline gives CDR1 SGHRS, CDR2 YFSETQ. The CDR3 contains 15 residues. V lost 3 bases to trimming and J lost 0 bases, with 13 bases between them.

This clone has a single count. The chain carries TRBV6-5 and TRBJ2-5; 9 bases map to TRBD2. Germline values: CDR1 MNHEY, CDR2 SVGAGI. The junction had 9 bases not matched to a gene; V was cut back by 8 bases and J by 2 bases. The CDR3 sequence is 15 residues long. The CDR3 DNA sequence: TGTGCCAGCGTTTGGACTAGCGATTCACAAGAGACCCAGTACTTC. The encoded protein is CASVWTSDSQETQYF.

The genes are TRBV20-1 and TRBJ1-4, with D perhaps TRBD1 (5 bases). CDR1 is DFQATT, CDR2 SNEGSKA, per germline (reference sequence). CDR3 size: 12 residues. Trimming removed 3 bases at V and 13 bases at J, with 15 bases between. CDR3 loop: CSASWDPGRLFF. The CDR3 DNA follows: TGCAGTGCTAGTTGGGACCCCGGGAGACTGTTTTTT.

Here the CDR3 DNA reads TGTGCCAGCAGCTCTAGCGGGAGGGCCGCTGAGCAGTTCTTC. Protein product: CASSSSGRAAEQFF. V is TRBV6-4 and J is TRBJ2-1; 12 bases are shared with TRBD2. The length of the CDR3 is 14 residues. Unmatched junction bases numbered 6, after V lost 6 bases and J lost 9 bases. Germline V lookup: CDR1 MRHNA, CDR2 SNTAGT.

The rearrangement uses TRBV6-2 or TRBV6-3 and TRBJ1-1; D not certain. There are 15 residues in the CDR3. Trimming pared 4 bases from V and 5 bases from J, leaving 17 bases between. Germline loops: CDR1 MNHEY, CDR2 SVGEGT. The CDR3: CASSFLGSPGTEAFF. In DNA, the CDR3 is TGTGCCAGCAGTTTTTTAGGGAGCCCGGGAACTGAAGCTTTCTTT.

V gene TRBV4-3 combines with J gene TRBJ1-1, with 8 nucleotides matching TRBD1. Germline trimming cut 2 bases from V and 1 base from J; bases unmatched to any gene: 3. This CDR3 comprises 15 residues. The germline V gene has CDR1 LGHNA and CDR2 YSLEER. CDR3 sequence: CASSQYDRGNTEAFF. The CDR3 DNA reads TGCGCCAGCAGCCAATATGACAGGGGGAACACTGAAGCTTTCTTT.

The chain combines TRBV19 with TRBJ2-1, with 8 bases lining up with TRBD1. The J segment lost 3 bases and the V segment lost 8 bases, leaving 21 bases of the junction unmatched. Germline values: CDR1 LNHDA, CDR2 SQIVND (reference sequence). The CDR3 has 19 amino acids. CDR3 bases: TGTGCCAGTCTTGGGACAGGCCCGGCTGTAGTCGAAAACTACAATGAGCAGTTCTTC. It codes for CASLGTGPAVVENYNEQFF.

The chain has TRBV28 and TRBJ1-5, with TRBD1 as a possible D gene (5 bases). CDR1 is MDHEN and CDR2 is SYDVKM in the germline V gene. The V end was cut by 6 bases, the J end by 4 bases, with 16 bases between. The CDR3 length is 15 residues. For the CDR3, the DNA is TGTGCCAGCAGCCCCTCCAGGGTGAGGAATCAGCCCCAGCATTTT. Translating it yields CASSPSRVRNQPQHF.

This chain connects TRBV7-2 to TRBJ2-3, with TRBD2 matching over 8 bases. The ends lost 4 bases at V and 7 bases at J; junction bases unmatched: 4. The CDR3 extends over 13 amino acids. CDR1 is SGHTA, CDR2 FQGNSA, per germline. CDR3 sequence (DNA): TGTGCCAGCAGCTATCTTAGCGGGAATACGCAGTATTTT. Amino acid sequence: CASSYLSGNTQYF.

This rearrangement joins TRBV18 to TRBJ1-3; D not certain. The CDR3 spans 16 residues. The ends were cut back, 0 bases at V and 2 bases at J, with 11 bases in the middle. The V gene's germline CDR1 is KGHSH and CDR2 LQKENI. CDR3 sequence: CASSPPGAYPGNTIYF. The CDR3 DNA sequence: TGTGCCAGCTCACCACCGGGAGCCTACCCTGGAAACACCATATATTTT.

V is TRBV7-3 and J is TRBJ2-1; perhaps TRBD1 as D (6 bases). Trimming took 5 bases from V and 0 from J, leaving 11 bases between them. Germline V gene lookup returns CDR1 SGHTA and CDR2 FQGTGA. The length of the CDR3 is 15 residues. The CDR3 protein is CASSADRSSYNEQFF. CDR3 bases: TGTGCCAGCAGCGCCGACAGGAGCTCCTACAATGAGCAGTTCTTC.

This chain connects TRBV13 to TRBJ1-1, with 7 bases lining up with TRBD1. The V and J ends lost 5 bases and 0 bases, in that order; junction bases with no gene match: 6. The CDR3 sequence is 15 residues long. The germline V gene has CDR1 PRHDT and CDR2 FYEKMQ (reference sequence). The CDR3 DNA is TGTGCCAGCAGCCAAGGGGGCACCATGAACACTGAAGCTTTCTTT. Protein product: CASSQGGTMNTEAFF. The entire variable domain, with the rest obtained from reference TRBV13 and TRBJ1-1, is as follows: AAGVIQSPRHLIKEKRETATLKCYPIPRHDTVYWYQQGPGQDPQFLISFYEKMQSDKGSIPDRFSAQQFSDYHSELNMSSLELGDSALYFCASSQGGTMNTEAFFGQGTRLTVV.

This rearrangement joins TRBV5-6 to TRBJ1-2; no clear D gene. The CDR3 has 12 amino acids. The V end lost 0 bases, the J end lost 4 bases, and 4 bases lay between the germline ends. The germline V gene encodes CDR1 SGHDT and CDR2 YYEEEE. CDR3 protein: CASSLAIYGYTF. The CDR3 DNA is TGTGCCAGCAGCTTGGCCATCTATGGCTACACCTTC. The full variable domain, its missing parts supplied by reference TRBV5-6 and TRBJ1-2, is DAGVTQSPTHLIKTRGQQVTLRCSPKSGHDTVSWYQQALGQGPQFIFQYYEEEERQRGNFPDRFSGHQFPNYSSELNVNALLLGDSALYLCASSLAIYGYTFGSGTRLTVV.

The chain joins TRBV7-9 to TRBJ2-5; 10 bases align to TRBD2. Germline V gene data show CDR1 as SEHNR and CDR2 as FQNEAQ (reference sequence). The junction had 13 bases not matched to a gene; V was cut back by 5 bases and J by 4 bases. The CDR3 length is 17 residues. CDR3 DNA sequence: TGTGCCAGCAGCCCACGCCAAGCGGGAGGGCCTCGAGAGACCCAGTACTTC. Its translation is CASSPRQAGGPRETQYF.

The chain uses TRBV27 and TRBJ2-3; TRBD2 is a possible D gene (6 bases). Germline assignment: CDR1 MNHEY and CDR2 SMNVEV (reference sequence). The length of the CDR3 is 16 residues. The V and J ends lost 6 bases and 4 bases respectively, with 20 bases between them. This chain's CDR3 is CASSPSYGSDPDTQYF. The CDR3 nucleotides are TGTGCCAGCAGCCCCTCTTACGGGAGTGACCCAGATACGCAGTATTTT.

A few counts support this clone. The chain links TRBV12-3 or TRBV12-4 to TRBJ2-7; tentatively, D is TRBD2 (5 bases). The V gene lost 10 bases and the J gene lost 2 bases, with 12 bases spanning the gap. CDR3 length: 12 residues. CDR3 loop: CATLARTYEQYV. CDR3 DNA sequence: TGTGCCACCCTAGCTAGGACCTACGAGCAGTACGTC.

The gene calls are TRBV19 and TRBJ2-1, with a weak D call TRBD1 (6 bases). Germline-derived CDR1 and CDR2 are LNHDA and SQIVND (reference sequence). The CDR3 extends over 12 amino acids. V gave up 4 bases and J gave up 11 bases, with 12 bases separating them. In DNA, the CDR3 is TGTGCCAGTAGTACCGCCGGGACAAAGCAGTTCTTC. Residues: CASSTAGTKQFF.

The gene calls are TRBV7-2 and TRBJ1-5, with unresolved D. Trimming left V 1 base short and J 6 bases short, with 7 bases between. The CDR3 contains 13 residues. Germline V gene data show CDR1 as SGHTA and CDR2 as FQGNSA. The CDR3 coding sequence is TGTGCCAGCAGCTTAGAACGGGGTCAGCCCCAGCATTTT. Protein product: CASSLERGQPQHF.

V usage is TRBV7-6 and J usage is TRBJ2-1; 8 bases line up with TRBD1. Unmatched junction bases numbered 8, after V lost 5 bases and J lost 2 bases. The CDR3 spans 16 residues. Germline-derived CDR1 and CDR2 are SGHVS and FNYEAQ. The CDR3 sequence: CASSRRARGPYNEQFF. The CDR3 DNA follows: TGTGCCAGCAGCCGACGCGCCAGGGGGCCCTACAATGAGCAGTTCTTC.

The chain has TRBV19 and TRBJ2-5, with D possibly TRBD1 on 6 matching bases. Trimming took off 0 bases at V and 7 bases at J, with 15 bases between the two ends. This CDR3 contains 15 residues. CDR1 and CDR2 from the germline V gene are LNHDA and SQIVND (reference sequence). The CDR3 loop is CASSIDHRDPVTQYF. The CDR3 DNA follows: TGTGCCAGTAGTATAGACCACAGGGACCCGGTGACCCAGTACTTC. Based on the CDR3 plus reference TRBV19 and TRBJ2-5, the full variable domain is DGGITQSPKYLFRKEGQNVTLSCEQNLNHDAMYWYRQDPGQGLRLIYYSQIVNDFQKGDIAEGYSVSREKKESFPLTVTSAQKNPTAFYLCASSIDHRDPVTQYFGPGTRLLVL.